The next 25 T cell receptor beta chains were all read from a single sample in a study of shared clonotypes between healthy human individuals. Using immunoSEQ multiplex PCR, the repertoire was profiled, and TCRdb retains in-frame clones only, with some absent. The data hold just over 95,000 clones, with about 68% observed a single time. The sequenced material came from memory CD8+ T cells sorted from blood. The sample's subset: CD45RO+ cells pooled with CCR7-negative TemRA cells. The origin of the receptors is a man aged 30-40 years in good health.

The chain has TRBV28 and TRBJ2-3; unclear D gene. This CDR3 has 15 amino acids. V was cut by 2 bases and J by 2 bases, with 11 bases left in between. CDR1 is MDHEN and CDR2 is SYDVKM in the germline V gene. CDR3 nucleotides: TGTGCCAGCAGTTTAGGTTTAAGGGTCACAGATACGCAGTATTTT. Amino acids: CASSLGLRVTDTQYF.

This clone was observed at least ten times. No DNA is shown, since the ends of the CDR3 on it are uncertain; the CDR3 is the one TCRdb lists. The V call is TRBV6-1, the J call TRBJ2-1; the table's D call, TRBD2, has no DNA check behind it. Germline CDR1 is MNHNS and CDR2 is SASEGT. The CDR3 is 14 amino acids in total, end residues counted. The CDR3 loop reads CASSEWGSGSSWFF.

This clone was found a few times. In nucleotides, the CDR3 is TGTGCCAGCAGTTTGGGAGGGCTAACCTACAATGAGCAGTTCTTC. Protein: CASSLGGLTYNEQFF. The V call is TRBV28, the J call TRBJ2-1; 7 positions match TRBD2. The CDR3 length is 15 residues. The germline V gene has CDR1 MDHEN and CDR2 SYDVKM. V lost 3 bases, J lost 2 bases, and 4 bases stayed unmatched.

The V and J genes are TRBV6-5 and TRBJ2-1, with TRBD2 matching 10 bases. The CDR3 totals 12 residues. Trimming took 5 bases from V and 12 from J; bases not matched to a gene: 4. Germline V gene lookup returns CDR1 MNHEY and CDR2 SVGAGI. CDR3 coding DNA: TGTGCCAGCAGTCCTGGACTAGCGGCGCAGTTCTTC. It translates to CASSPGLAAQFF.

The chain couples TRBV5-1 to TRBJ2-5; D call uncertain. The CDR3 extends over 12 amino acids. Germline loops: CDR1 SGHRS, CDR2 YFSETQ. The ends were cut back, 5 bases at V and 2 bases at J, with 7 bases in the middle. The CDR3 DNA reads TGCGCCAGCAGGGCGAGACAAGAGACCCAGTACTTC. Translated, it gives CASRARQETQYF.

In its sample, this clone was seen once. The rearrangement joins TRBV7-2 to TRBJ1-5, with D perhaps TRBD1 (6 bases). The germline V gene encodes CDR1 SGHTA and CDR2 FQGNSA. CDR3 size: 13 residues. The germline V and J ends were trimmed by 4 bases and 7 bases, with 11 bases remaining between them. The DNA of the CDR3 is TGTGCCAGCAGCTCCCAGGGGTTACAGCCCCAGCATTTT. Protein product: CASSSQGLQPQHF.

This clone has only one observation. The genes are TRBV28 and TRBJ1-2; D is possibly TRBD1 (5 bases). V gave up 8 bases and J gave up 4 bases, with 14 bases separating them. Germline assignment: CDR1 MDHEN and CDR2 SYDVKM. CDR3 size: 13 residues. The CDR3 DNA is TGTGCCAGCCGATCCGAGGGGTCCTATGGCTACACCTTC. Translation: CASRSEGSYGYTF.

In this sample, this clone turned up a few times. J is TRBJ2-7 and V is TRBV6-5, with 11 bases identical to TRBD2. Germline values: CDR1 MNHEY, CDR2 SVGAGI. The CDR3 contains 14 residues. Germline trimming cut 6 bases from V and 9 bases from J; bases unmatched to any gene: 10. The CDR3, as DNA: TGTGCCAGCAGGAAAGGACTAGCGGGTGGCGGGCAGTACTTC. It yields the protein CASRKGLAGGGQYF.

This chain uses TRBV5-1 with TRBJ2-1; D is undetermined. The CDR3 loop spans 11 amino acids. Trimming pared 5 bases from V and 15 bases from J, leaving 15 bases between. The V gene's germline CDR1 is SGHRS and CDR2 YFSETQ. CDR3 nucleotides: TGCGCCAGCAGTGGTGTAGGCGGTCGGTTCTTC. Its translation: CASSGVGGRFF.

The V call is TRBV28, the J call TRBJ2-3, with D unresolved. Germline CDR1 and CDR2: MDHEN and SYDVKM. V dropped 3 bases and J dropped 7 bases, with 8 bases sitting between them. This CDR3 has 12 amino acids. The CDR3 sequence: CASSLGLNTQYF. The CDR3 nucleotides read TGTGCCAGCAGTTTGGGGTTAAATACGCAGTATTTT.

This chain links TRBV7-9 with TRBJ2-6, with 8 nucleotides matching TRBD1. The germline CDR1 and CDR2 sequences are SEHNR and FQNEAQ (reference sequence). The CDR3 consists of 18 residues. Losses at the gene ends were 6 bases for V and 0 bases for J; bases not matched to a gene: 10. The CDR3 protein is CASRDMGQAISGANVLTF. The CDR3, as DNA: TGTGCCAGCAGAGATATGGGACAGGCCATCTCTGGGGCCAACGTCCTGACTTTC. The full variable domain, completed using reference TRBV7-9 and TRBJ2-6, is DTGVSQNPRHKITKRGQNVTFRCDPISEHNRLYWYRQTLGQGPEFLTYFQNEAQLEKSRLLSDRFSAERPKGSFSTLEIQRTEQGDSAMYLCASRDMGQAISGANVLTFGAGSRLTVL.

This clone was seen only once. J is TRBJ2-7 and V is TRBV2, with D unresolved. The CDR3 runs to 12 residues. Germline CDR1 and CDR2: SNHLY and FYNNEI. The V and J ends lost 2 bases and 7 bases respectively, with 9 bases between them. The CDR3 nucleotides are TGTGCCAGCAGTGAACCTCCCTGGGAGCAGTACTTC. Its protein is CASSEPPWEQYF.

This clone was counted many times. This sequence joins TRBV10-1 and TRBJ2-2; 12 bases match TRBD2. This CDR3 is 18 amino acids long. V lost 3 bases and J lost 3; bases outside the gene matches: 8. Germline-derived CDR1 and CDR2 are WNHNN and SYGVQD (reference sequence). This CDR3 reads CASSELTSGRGDTGELFF. The CDR3 DNA is TGCGCCAGCAGTGAATTGACTAGCGGGAGAGGGGACACCGGGGAGCTGTTTTTT.

Concerning this clone itself: This sample includes further DNA sequences coding for the same CDR3. The chain couples TRBV6-4 to TRBJ2-7; 7 bases align to TRBD2. The trim removed 3 bases at V and 2 bases at J, leaving 4 bases unmatched. CDR1 MRHNA and CDR2 SNTAGT come from the germline V gene. The CDR3 length is 14 residues. The CDR3 sequence is CASSDRGGPYEQYF. DNA for the CDR3: TGTGCCAGCAGTGATCGGGGAGGGCCCTACGAGCAGTACTTC.

V gene TRBV27 combines with J gene TRBJ2-2, with D perhaps TRBD1 (5 bases). Germline CDR1 and CDR2: MNHEY and SMNVEV (reference sequence). V was clipped by 6 bases and J by 4 bases, with 15 bases between them. The CDR3 covers 15 residues. CDR3: CASRRRQTLTGELFF. The CDR3 region has the DNA TGTGCCAGCAGACGCAGACAGACCCTCACCGGGGAGCTGTTTTTT.

The chain joins TRBV29-1 to TRBJ2-2, with unresolved D. V lost 0 bases, J lost 3 bases, and 5 bases lay in between. The CDR3 sequence is 13 residues long. The germline gives CDR1 SQVTM, CDR2 ANQGSEA. The CDR3 bases are TGCAGCGTTGAAGATCCGTACACCGGGGAGCTGTTTTTT. It yields the protein CSVEDPYTGELFF.

This clone has more than one count but fewer than ten. The V call is TRBV10-2, the J call TRBJ2-2, with D possibly TRBD2 on 6 matching bases. Deletions cut 3 bases from V and 6 bases from J, with 14 bases between. Germline values: CDR1 WSHSY, CDR2 SAAADI. The CDR3 runs to 15 residues. Written as DNA, the CDR3 is TGCGCCAGCAGTGATGGGTGGGGGGATTCCGGGGAGCTGTTTTTT. The encoded protein is CASSDGWGDSGELFF.

This chain joins TRBV13 and TRBJ2-1; 10 bases match TRBD1. The germline gives CDR1 PRHDT, CDR2 FYEKMQ (reference sequence). The length of the CDR3 is 15 residues. V dropped 5 bases and J dropped 10; count of bases not matched to a gene: 11. In nucleotides, the CDR3 is TGTGCCAGCAGCCGGAGACAGGGGGCTTCGGTAGAGCAGTTCTTC. Its translation: CASSRRQGASVEQFF.

This chain links TRBV9 with TRBJ2-2; maybe TRBD2 (6 bases). Looked up from germline, CDR1 is SGDLS and CDR2 is YYNGEE. This CDR3 has 17 amino acids. The V and J ends lost 3 bases and 4 bases respectively, with 19 bases between them. In nucleotides, the CDR3 is TGTGCCAGCAGCGATCCCGGGGAGGTGACGGGCACCGGGGAGCTGTTTTTT. Translating it yields CASSDPGEVTGTGELFF.

The chain uses TRBV6-5 and TRBJ1-3; TRBD1 agrees at 7 bases. Germline V gives CDR1 MNHEY, CDR2 SVGAGI. The J segment lost 8 bases and the V segment lost 2 bases, leaving 6 bases of the junction unmatched. The CDR3 is 14 residues long. CDR3 protein: CASSYGAGGDTIYF. The CDR3 DNA is TGTGCCAGCAGTTACGGGGCAGGGGGAGACACCATATATTTT.

This rearrangement joins TRBV14 to TRBJ2-7; 11 positions agree with TRBD2. J was trimmed by 5 bases and V by 5 bases; bases with no gene match: 11. Germline values: CDR1 SGHDN, CDR2 FVKESK. This CDR3 has 16 residues. The CDR3 region is CASSLIAGGPLDEQYF. In nucleotides, the CDR3 is TGTGCCAGCAGCTTAATAGCGGGAGGGCCCCTTGACGAGCAGTACTTC.

This clone was found once. V usage is TRBV9 and J usage is TRBJ2-3; possible D gene TRBD1, 5 bases. CDR1 SGDLS and CDR2 YYNGEE come from the germline V gene. The V and J ends lost 3 bases and 0 bases respectively, with 20 bases between them. The CDR3 is made up of 18 amino acids. In DNA form, the CDR3 reads TGTGCCAGCAGCGGCCCCAGGGATACGTCCTACAGCACAGATACGCAGTATTTT. Protein: CASSGPRDTSYSTDTQYF.

CDR3 in amino acids: CASSPQRSQETQYF. CDR3 coding DNA: TGTGCCAGCAGCCCCCAGCGGAGCCAAGAGACCCAGTACTTC. The genes are TRBV7-2 and TRBJ2-5; D perhaps matches TRBD2 (5 bases). CDR1 SGHTA and CDR2 FQGNSA come from the germline V gene. V was cut by 5 bases and J by 1 base, with 11 bases left in between. The CDR3 has 14 amino acids.

This clone came up many times. The chain is built from TRBV18 and TRBJ1-2, with D unresolved. Germline V gives CDR1 KGHSH, CDR2 LQKENI. The CDR3 covers 14 residues. Trimming stripped 0 bases from V and 4 bases from J, with 9 bases between. CDR3 DNA sequence: TGTGCCAGCTCACCACCCACAGAGTCCTATGGCTACACCTTC. Protein sequence: CASSPPTESYGYTF. Full variable domain (rest looked up from reference TRBV18 and TRBJ1-2): NAGVMQNPRHLVRRRGQEARLRCSPMKGHSHVYWYRQLPEEGLKFMVYLQKENIIDESGMPKERFSAEFPKEGPSILRIQQVVRGDSAAYFCASSPPTESYGYTFGSGTRLTVV.

In the case of this clone: Other DNA sequences in this sample translate to the same CDR3. The genes are TRBV6-4 and TRBJ2-2; D might be TRBD1 or TRBD2, each matching 6 bases. Per the germline V gene, CDR1 is MRHNA and CDR2 is SNTAGT. This CDR3 is 14 amino acids long. Between the trimmed V and J ends, which lost 4 bases and 5 bases, there was a span of 11 bases. The CDR3 nucleotides are TGTGCCAGCAGTGCACAGGGAGGAACCGGGGAGCTGTTTTTT. It specifies CASSAQGGTGELFF.